This TCR beta chain originates from a study of blood T cell repertoires in COVID-19 (dated by TCRdb to 2018 to 2020). In the study overall: The collaborator samples originated in the United States, Italy and Spain and spanned the acute and convalescent phases of COVID-19. The material from the prospective study consisted of cDNA or gDNA derived from T cells, B-cell-depleted T cells, or PBMCs. A de-identified subject ID, COVID-19 status, age in years and sex were almost always included in the sample metadata. The samples were drawn from two sources: the first 160 participants of the ongoing ImmuneRACE study, and 950 to 1,500 subjects contributed by 6 global collaborators. Deeply sampled blood TCRbeta repertoires from subjects exposed to, actively infected with, or recovered from COVID-19 were included in the dataset. The repertoires were made available in a free public database intended to serve as a resource for research on the immune response to SARS-CoV-2. Where available, HLA class I and class II types were obtained from metadata supplied by the sample provider rather than from assay-based typing.

Trimming takes 0 bases from V and 8 bases from J, and the germline ends sit 21 bases apart. Looking up the germline V gene (reference sequence) yields CDR1 SGHKS and CDR2 YYEKEE. The CDR3 has 17 amino acids, counting the end cysteine and phenylalanine. Only the CDR3 part of the read is kept: 51 bases, read in frame from the first base. Beyond this particular receptor, the publication reports: The quantity of clinical and demographic metadata differed by source and by participant and was supplied without curation.

TCRbeta CDR3 regions were amplified from genomic DNA by means of the immunoSEQ Assay, a bias-controlled multiplex PCR. The published analysis was carried out like this. Nucleated cell counts per sample were estimated from amplification of reference gene primers within the assay. To quantify the absolute abundance of each unique TCRbeta CDR3 rearrangement, sequence reads were collapsed and filtered. For each sample, productive Simpson clonality was calculated by taking the square root of Simpson's diversity index across productive rearrangements. Entries here come from immuneACCESS through TCRdb and include only in-frame sequences with V and J called. Some clones fail to appear in such tables; in the studies checked, an unresolved V gene covers under half of the shortfall, and the cause of the remainder is unknown. V and J calls and clone size are copied from that table; D and trimming were computed from the DNA. This sample holds over 600,000 clones; over 80% were observed only once. The ten largest clones capture about 0.26% of the sample.

As concerns this clone: This receptor's antigen is unknown. Within one base of it there is no much larger clone, and no base qualities were kept.

Whole blood was collected in K2EDTA tubes by collaborating institutions according to the institutions' own protocols. For TCRbeta analysis, collaborators shipped samples as frozen whole blood, isolated PBMCs, or DNA extracted from either of those sample types. Input material: peripheral blood. Recombination linked TRBV5-5 to TRBJ2-1; TRBD1 is possibly the D segment (5 matching bases). The sequence derives from a woman younger than 30 with acute or convalescent COVID-19. The DNA reads as follows: TGTGCCAGCAGCTTGGATGGGGCGTCTCTATTTTACGATGAGCAGTTCTTC. This codes for CASSLDGASLFYDEQFF.